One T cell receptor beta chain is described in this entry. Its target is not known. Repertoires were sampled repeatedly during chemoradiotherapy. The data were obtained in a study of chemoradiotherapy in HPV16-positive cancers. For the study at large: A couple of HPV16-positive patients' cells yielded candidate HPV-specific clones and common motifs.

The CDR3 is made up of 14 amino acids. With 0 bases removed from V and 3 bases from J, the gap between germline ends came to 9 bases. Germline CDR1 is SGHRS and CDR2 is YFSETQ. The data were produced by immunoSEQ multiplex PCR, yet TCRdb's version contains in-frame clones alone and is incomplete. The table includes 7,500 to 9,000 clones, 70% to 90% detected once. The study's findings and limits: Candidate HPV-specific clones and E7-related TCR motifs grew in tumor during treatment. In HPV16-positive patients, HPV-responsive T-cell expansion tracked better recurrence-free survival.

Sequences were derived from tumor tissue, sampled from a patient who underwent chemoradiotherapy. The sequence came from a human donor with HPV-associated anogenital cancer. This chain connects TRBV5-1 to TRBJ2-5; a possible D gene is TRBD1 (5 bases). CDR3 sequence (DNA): TGCGCCAGCAGCTTGGAAGGCAGGGAAGAGACCCAGTACTTC. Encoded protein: CASSLEGREETQYF.